The 4 T cell receptor beta chains listed next were all sequenced from one sample in a study of blood T cells in healthy people across ages. A second PCR of roughly 7 to 11 cycles used a sample-barcoded 5' primer and a J-beta primer mix. TCRdb reprocessed the 5' RACE reads with MiXCR, giving one entry per CDR3 protein. This table has approximately 940,000 distinct CDR3 sequences, roughly 50% appearing once. Material for sequencing was blood. Receptors originate from a man aged 25 to 40 in good health.

The chain uses TRBV12-5 and TRBJ2-1; D is unresolved. V was clipped by 2 bases and J by 4 bases, with 6 bases between them. Germline V CDR1 and CDR2: LGHNT, FRNRAP. This CDR3 has 13 residues. For the CDR3, the DNA is TGTGCTAGTGGTTTGAACCAATACAATGAGCAGTTCTTC. Amino acid sequence: CASGLNQYNEQFF.

V is TRBV11-2 and J is TRBJ2-1; D is unresolved. V was trimmed by 1 base and J by 0 bases, leaving 4 bases between them. Germline CDR1 reads SGHAT; CDR2 reads FQNNGV. The CDR3 is made up of 14 amino acids. CDR3 nucleotides: TGTGCCAGCAGCTTAGCGGCCTCCTACAATGAGCAGTTCTTC. This codes for CASSLAASYNEQFF.

This clonotype was counted between two and nine times. The J gene is TRBJ1-2, the V gene TRBV30, with 8 nucleotides matching TRBD1. This CDR3 has 13 amino acids. The trim removed 5 bases at V and 7 bases at J, leaving 9 bases unmatched. Per the germline V gene, CDR1 is GTSNPN and CDR2 is SVGIG (reference sequence). The CDR3 DNA follows: TGTGCCTGGTCGTCAGGGGGCGGTATTGGCTACACCTTC. Encoded protein: CAWSSGGGIGYTF.

This chain joins TRBV11-3 and TRBJ1-2; D perhaps matches TRBD1 (6 bases). Germline lookup yields CDR1 SGHNT and CDR2 YENEEA. Deletions cut 5 bases from V and 7 bases from J, with 17 bases between. The CDR3 has 14 residues. This CDR3 is CASSLRGGDSGYTF. The CDR3 DNA sequence: TGTGCCAGCAGCCTAAGAGGGGGGGATTCTGGCTACACCTTC.